This TCR beta chain comes out of a study of early T cells in non-severe SARS-CoV-2 infection. Turning to the study itself: Sequencing input comprised bulk RNA from unsorted whole blood; chain pairing was not available.

This clonotype occurred many times. Its antigen remains unidentified. Researchers tagged individual cDNA molecules with unique molecular identifiers. TCRdb re-derived calls from the 5' RACE reads in MiXCR, one entry per CDR3 protein. The sample comprises tens of thousands of distinct CDR3 sequences, around 12% of which are singletons, and about 6% rests with the top ten. Broader study findings: Database matching using VDJdb favored anti-spike CD8 responses, with private and CD4 specificities left missing.

This receptor was taken from an adult who was a healthcare worker with PCR-confirmed SARS-CoV-2 infection or an uninfected control (not recorded which). The sequenced sample consisted of whole blood.

The CDR3 coding sequence is TGTGCCAGCCAGGACAGGGGCACAACTAATGAAAAACTGTTTTTT. It is translated as CASQDRGTTNEKLFF. The chain links TRBV6-1 to TRBJ1-4; the match to TRBD1 covers 9 bases. CDR1 and CDR2 (germline): MNHNS, SASEGT. The CDR3 covers 15 residues. V trimming: 8 bases; J trimming: 0 bases; junction bases outside the gene matches: 4.